The 20 T cell receptor beta chains listed next were all sequenced from one sample in a study of shared clonotypes between healthy human individuals. Naive-designated CD8 cells lacked CD45RO, were positively enriched for CCR7, and omitted terminally differentiated effector memory CD45RA+ cells. Sequenced by immunoSEQ multiplex PCR; TCRdb stores in-frame clones only, minus some. The table has millions of clones, over 85% seen once. The sample was naive CD8+ T cells sorted from blood. These receptors originate from a man between 18 and 29 years old in good health.

The chain links TRBV29-1 to TRBJ1-2; 7 bases map to TRBD1. The CDR3 totals 14 residues. Germline trimming cut 0 bases from V and 4 bases from J; bases unmatched to any gene: 5. The germline V gene encodes CDR1 SQVTM and CDR2 ANQGSEA. The CDR3 DNA sequence: TGCAGCGTTGAAGAGACAGGGATGGGCTATGGCTACACCTTC. Encoded protein: CSVEETGMGYGYTF.

The rearrangement uses TRBV6-1 and TRBJ1-2; 8 bases map to TRBD1. J lost 4 bases, V lost 3 bases, and 7 bases had no gene match. The CDR3 is made up of 15 amino acids. The germline gives CDR1 MNHNS, CDR2 SASEGT. The CDR3 DNA is TGTGCCAGCAGTGACGGACAGGGACCAATCTATGGCTACACCTTC. It codes for CASSDGQGPIYGYTF.

The V call is TRBV4-1, the J call TRBJ2-7; D is possibly TRBD1 (6 bases). The CDR3 runs to 13 residues. The germline V gene encodes CDR1 MGHRA and CDR2 YSYEKL. The V end lost 4 bases, the J end lost 4 bases, and 11 bases lay between the germline ends. CDR3 residues: CASSLKGDYEQYF. DNA for the CDR3: TGCGCCAGCAGCCTGAAGGGGGATTACGAGCAGTACTTC.

Notes on this clone: Other DNA sequences in this specimen translate into the identical CDR3. This chain uses TRBV5-1 with TRBJ1-6, with TRBD1 as a possible D gene (5 bases). Germline V lookup: CDR1 SGHRS, CDR2 YFSETQ. The CDR3 length is 14 residues. With 0 bases removed from V and 6 bases from J, the gap between germline ends came to 7 bases. The CDR3 DNA sequence: TGCGCCAGCAGCTTGGCAGGGCCTAATTCACCCCTCCACTTT. It specifies CASSLAGPNSPLHF. The entire variable domain, with the rest obtained from reference TRBV5-1 and TRBJ1-6, is as follows: KAGVTQTPRYLIKTRGQQVTLSCSPISGHRSVSWYQQTPGQGLQFLFEYFSETQRNKGNFPGRFSGRQFSNSRSEMNVSTLELGDSALYLCASSLAGPNSPLHFGNGTRLTVT.

Of note for this clone: At one end the junction does not follow the germline gene, possibly because of a read error. Other DNA sequences in this specimen translate into the identical CDR3. The chain carries TRBV2 and TRBJ2-5, with D possibly TRBD1 on 5 matching bases. CDR1 is SNHLY, CDR2 FYNNEI, per germline. The CDR3 spans 13 residues. The CDR3 DNA reads TGTGCCAGCAGCGAAGGGGACCAAGAGACCCAGTACTTC. Translated, it gives CASSEGDQETQYF.

The chain employs TRBV21-1 and TRBJ1-6; TRBD1 reflects the table's D call only, with no check against the DNA. TRBV21-1 is a listed pseudogene. The CDR3 length is 12 residues. CDR3 region: CASRNRASPLHF. CDR3 in DNA: TGTGCCAGCAGAAACAGGGCTTCACCCCTCCACTTT.

This clone was found once. The J gene is TRBJ1-5, the V gene TRBV10-2; possibly TRBD1 for D (5 bases). The CDR3 contains 16 residues. Germline V gene lookup returns CDR1 WSHSY and CDR2 SAAADI. Trimming stripped 8 bases from V and 0 bases from J, with 17 bases between. The CDR3 bases are TGCGCCAGCGGCGGAGGGGCCGGTTATAGCAATCAGCCCCAGCATTTT. Translation gives CASGGGAGYSNQPQHF.

The chain combines TRBV7-2 with TRBJ2-5; 9 nucleotides agree with TRBD1. After removal of 7 bases from V and 4 bases from J, the junction contained 4 bases not matched to a gene. The CDR3 runs 13 residues. CDR1 is SGHTA and CDR2 is FQGNSA in the germline V gene. This CDR3 reads CASTLTGGETQYF. CDR3 coding DNA: TGTGCCAGCACCCTGACAGGGGGAGAGACCCAGTACTTC. Variable domain in full (rest from reference TRBV7-2 and TRBJ2-5): GAGVSQSPSNKVTEKGKDVELRCDPISGHTALYWYRQSLGQGLEFLIYFQGNSAPDKSGLPSDRFSAERTGGSVSTLTIQRTQQEDSAVYLCASTLTGGETQYFGPGTRLLVL.

The chain employs TRBV13 and TRBJ2-3; 7 bases are a match to TRBD1. Per germline, CDR1 PRHDT and CDR2 FYEKMQ (reference sequence). Trimming removed 0 bases from V and 3 bases from J; junction bases left unmatched: 12. The length of the CDR3 is 18 residues. The CDR3 sequence is CASSLGVNRGGRTDTQYF. DNA for the CDR3: TGTGCCAGCAGCTTAGGGGTGAACAGGGGCGGAAGGACAGATACGCAGTATTTT.

V and J are TRBV6-5 and TRBJ2-7; 10 nucleotides align to TRBD2. The V and J ends lost 2 bases and 3 bases, in that order; junction bases with no gene match: 7. This CDR3 spans 16 amino acids. Per germline, CDR1 MNHEY and CDR2 SVGAGI. The CDR3 protein is CASSYPLAGANYEQYF. CDR3 nucleotides: TGTGCCAGCAGTTACCCTCTAGCGGGAGCCAACTACGAGCAGTACTTC.

Of note for this clone: Different DNA sequences within this sample yield the same CDR3. The CDR3 loop reads CSVEGGSEAFF. The DNA for the CDR3 is TGCAGCGTTGAAGGTGGCTCTGAAGCTTTCTTT. The rearrangement links TRBV29-1 to TRBJ1-1; D uncertain. The germline V and J ends were trimmed by 1 base and 6 bases, with 6 bases remaining between them. Germline V gene data show CDR1 as SQVTM and CDR2 as ANQGSEA. This CDR3 contains 11 residues.

The J gene is TRBJ1-1, the V gene TRBV29-1; D not resolved. The length of the CDR3 is 12 residues. The germline V gene encodes CDR1 SQVTM and CDR2 ANQGSEA. Trimming left V 7 bases short and J 11 bases short, with 20 bases between. As DNA, the CDR3 is TGCAGCGGAATTTGGAGGGAAAGCACGGCTTTCTTT. It specifies CSGIWRESTAFF.

The V call is TRBV30, the J call TRBJ1-2, with a possible D match to TRBD1 (5 bases). Trimming left V 0 bases short and J 8 bases short, with 22 bases between. Germline-derived CDR1 and CDR2 are GTSNPN and SVGIG (reference sequence). This CDR3 contains 16 residues. The CDR3 nucleotides are TGTGCCTGGAGTGTACATAAGGGGCGGCTGGTGTTGGGCTACACCTTC. Amino acid sequence: CAWSVHKGRLVLGYTF.

This clone appeared a single time. DNA for the CDR3: TGCGCCAGCAGCCATCCAGACAGGGATGCTAATGAAAAACTGTTTTTT. Residues: CASSHPDRDANEKLFF. This rearrangement joins TRBV4-1 to TRBJ1-4; 7 bases are shared with TRBD1. The CDR3 has 16 residues. Germline trimming cut 3 bases from V and 3 bases from J; bases unmatched to any gene: 7. Germline values: CDR1 MGHRA, CDR2 YSYEKL.

The J gene is TRBJ2-7, the V gene TRBV18; no clear D. Germline values: CDR1 KGHSH, CDR2 LQKENI. The V and J ends lost 0 bases and 1 base respectively, with 10 bases between them. This CDR3 is built from 15 residues. CDR3 in amino acids: CASSPPGPMSYEQYF. The CDR3 nucleotides read TGTGCCAGCTCACCACCAGGGCCCATGTCCTACGAGCAGTACTTC.

This chain links TRBV5-6 with TRBJ2-2, with 7 bases aligning to TRBD1. The CDR3 covers 14 residues. The germline gives CDR1 SGHDT, CDR2 YYEEEE. V was pared by 4 bases and J by 3 bases, with 3 bases of the junction left unmatched. The CDR3 reads CASSAQGDTGELFF. The CDR3 bases are TGTGCCAGCAGCGCTCAGGGGGACACCGGGGAGCTGTTTTTT.

The chain recombines TRBV5-1 with TRBJ2-2, with TRBD2 identical over 8 bases. Germline CDR1 is SGHRS and CDR2 is YFSETQ. With 0 bases clipped from V and 6 bases from J, the junction kept 7 bases outside the gene matches. CDR3 length equals 16 residues. DNA of the CDR3: TGCGCCAGCAGCTTGGAGATCGGGACTAGTTCCGGGGAGCTGTTTTTT. Translation: CASSLEIGTSSGELFF.

The rearrangement links TRBV28 to TRBJ2-1; TRBD2 agrees at 11 bases. CDR1 MDHEN and CDR2 SYDVKM come from the germline V gene. The CDR3 length is 22 residues. Trimming removed 3 bases from V and 0 bases from J; junction bases left unmatched: 19. In nucleotides, the CDR3 is TGTGCCAGCAGTTTGCGATCCCAGCCTATTACTAGCGGGGGTTACTCCTACAATGAGCAGTTCTTC. Its translation: CASSLRSQPITSGGYSYNEQFF.

To note about this clone: Other DNA sequences in this sample translate to the same CDR3. The DNA for the CDR3 is TGTGCCTGGAGTCCTACAGGAGGAGGTCAGCCCCAGCATTTT. Translation: CAWSPTGGGQPQHF. The genes are TRBV30 and TRBJ1-5, with D possibly TRBD1 on 5 matching bases. This CDR3 has 14 residues. V was trimmed by 2 bases and J by 6 bases, leaving 14 bases between them. Germline CDR1 and CDR2: GTSNPN and SVGIG (reference sequence). Drawing the rest from reference TRBV30 and TRBJ1-5, the complete variable domain is SQTIHQWPATLVQPVGSPLSLECTVEGTSNPNLYWYRQAAGRGLQLLFYSVGIGQISSEVPQNLSASRPQDRQFILSSKKLLLSDSGFYLCAWSPTGGGQPQHFGDGTRLSIL.

This sequence joins TRBV7-8 and TRBJ2-7; no firm D call. There are 13 residues in the CDR3. Germline V gene sequence: CDR1 SGHVS, CDR2 FQNEAQ. V was clipped by 3 bases and J by 2 bases, with 8 bases between them. CDR3 sequence reads: CASSFEVTYEQYF. In DNA, the CDR3 is TGTGCCAGCAGCTTCGAGGTTACCTACGAGCAGTACTTC.